One and the same sample provided the 14 T cell receptor beta chains below, sequenced in a study of blood T cell repertoires in COVID-19. Sequencing used immunoSEQ multiplex PCR; TCRdb keeps in-frame clones, though not all of them. The sample holds about 370,000 clones, 80% to 90% seen once. Sequenced input: PBMCs or T cells enriched from blood (not recorded which). The origin of the receptors is a young man who had recovered from COVID-19.

V gene TRBV24-1 combines with J gene TRBJ1-6, with TRBD1 identical over 10 bases. The CDR3 extends over 19 amino acids. V dropped 1 base and J dropped 0; count of bases not matched to a gene: 5. In germline, CDR1 is KGHDR, CDR2 SFDVKD. This CDR3 reads CATSDLSRQGASYNSPLHF. For the CDR3, the DNA is TGTGCCACCAGTGATTTATCCCGACAGGGGGCCTCCTATAATTCACCCCTCCACTTT.

The chain links TRBV18 to TRBJ2-2, with 7 nucleotides matching TRBD1. Trimming cost V 4 bases and J 6 bases; bases outside gene matches: 8. The germline V gene has CDR1 KGHSH and CDR2 LQKENI. The CDR3 spans 15 residues. The chain's CDR3 is CASSQQTGIAGELFF. The CDR3 bases are TGTGCCAGCTCACAGCAGACAGGGATAGCCGGGGAGCTGTTTTTT.

The rearrangement uses TRBV10-3 and TRBJ1-5; 7 bases align to TRBD1. This CDR3 has 14 amino acids. CDR1 ENHRY and CDR2 SYGVKD come from the germline V gene. With V trimmed by 10 bases and J by 1 base, 7 bases remained unmatched. Here the CDR3 DNA reads TGTGCCACCGGGCAGGGACAGAGCAATCAGCCCCAGCATTTT. It encodes CATGQGQSNQPQHF.

The V and J genes are TRBV4-1 and TRBJ2-5; D may be TRBD1 (5 bases). The CDR3 is 14 residues long. Germline V gene sequence: CDR1 MGHRA, CDR2 YSYEKL. Trimming pared 4 bases from V and 1 base from J, leaving 10 bases between. CDR3 sequence (DNA): TGCGCCAGCAGCCCTCGACAGATCCAAGAGACCCAGTACTTC. Encoded protein: CASSPRQIQETQYF.

The genes are TRBV4-2 and TRBJ1-2, with 9 nucleotides matching TRBD1. Germline CDR1 is LGHNA and CDR2 is YNFKEQ. The CDR3 has 14 amino acids. The V segment lost 2 bases and the J segment 8 bases; nucleotides outside the gene matches: 6. The CDR3 DNA reads as TGTGCCAGCAGCCAATGGGACAGGGATGGGGGCTACACCTTC. It yields the protein CASSQWDRDGGYTF.

The chain links TRBV9 to TRBJ1-3, with D hard to call. The ends were cut back, 3 bases at V and 0 bases at J, with 10 bases in the middle. The CDR3 consists of 15 residues. Germline values: CDR1 SGDLS, CDR2 YYNGEE. CDR3 loop: CASSADISSGNTIYF. The CDR3 DNA reads as TGTGCCAGCAGCGCTGACATCAGCTCTGGAAACACCATATATTTT.

The chain joins TRBV28 to TRBJ1-1; D is ambiguous. Germline CDR1 reads MDHEN; CDR2 reads SYDVKM. The CDR3 is made up of 16 amino acids. V shed 4 bases and J shed 1 base, with 16 bases lying between them. In nucleotides, the CDR3 is TGTGCCAGCAGTTCCCCCCCCACGCGGGAGAACACTGAAGCTTTCTTT. It encodes CASSSPPTRENTEAFF. Drawing the rest from reference TRBV28 and TRBJ1-1, the complete variable domain is DVKVTQSSRYLVKRTGEKVFLECVQDMDHENMFWYRQDPGLGLRLIYFSYDVKMKEKGDIPEGYSVSREKKERFSLILESASTNQTSMYLCASSSPPTRENTEAFFGQGTRLTVV.

This sequence joins TRBV6-2 or TRBV6-3 and TRBJ2-7; TRBD1 matches 10 bases. CDR3 length: 14 amino acids. CDR1 is MNHEY and CDR2 is SVGEGT in the germline V gene. V was clipped by 4 bases and J by 5 bases; unmatched bases: 5. The CDR3 protein is CASSWGQGSDEQYF. The CDR3 region has the DNA TGTGCCAGCAGTTGGGGACAGGGGAGCGACGAGCAGTACTTC.

In regard to this clone: A junction boundary mismatches the germline segment, possibly from a read error. The chain uses TRBV2 and TRBJ1-2; the D gene is possibly TRBD1 (5 bases). Germline CDR1 is SNHLY and CDR2 is FYNNEI. CDR3 size: 13 residues. CDR3 sequence: CASREEGNYGYTF. The CDR3 DNA reads as TGTGCCAGCCGTGAGGAGGGGAACTATGGCTACACCTTC.

This clone was seen a handful of times. V is TRBV3-1 (or the pseudogene TRBV3-2) and J is TRBJ2-3; 7 bases map to TRBD2. CDR3 length equals 18 residues. Trimming at V came to 1 base and at J to 1 base, leaving 11 bases not matched to a gene. Germline-derived CDR1 and CDR2 are LGHDT and YNNKEL (reference sequence). DNA for the CDR3: TGTGCCAGCAGCCAAGGCCTGGGACTACGGGGGGGCACAGATACGCAGTATTTT. This codes for CASSQGLGLRGGTDTQYF.

V usage is TRBV6-5 and J usage is TRBJ1-2; D is perhaps TRBD1 (5 bases). This CDR3 is built from 14 residues. CDR1 MNHEY and CDR2 SVGAGI come from the germline V gene. V dropped 5 bases and J dropped 7 bases, with 17 bases sitting between them. The CDR3 loop reads CASSLMSTGFGYTF. Written as DNA, the CDR3 is TGTGCCAGCAGTCTCATGTCAACAGGATTTGGCTACACCTTC.

This chain links TRBV27 with TRBJ2-7; D perhaps matches TRBD1 (6 bases). Trimming left V 8 bases short and J 6 bases short, with 23 bases between. The CDR3 sequence is 15 residues long. Germline values: CDR1 MNHEY, CDR2 SMNVEV (reference sequence). The CDR3 protein is CASVAGTGQIGEQYF. The CDR3 region has the DNA TGTGCCAGCGTCGCCGGAACTGGACAGATTGGCGAGCAGTACTTC.

This clone was detected a few times. The chain couples TRBV18 to TRBJ2-4; D remains unclear. Trimming shortened V by 0 bases and J by 5 bases, and 5 bases separated the two germline ends. The CDR3 extends over 13 amino acids. The germline V gene has CDR1 KGHSH and CDR2 LQKENI. Here the CDR3 reads CASSPPSQNIQYF. In DNA, the CDR3 is TGTGCCAGCTCACCACCGAGTCAAAACATTCAGTACTTC.

The CDR3 nucleotides read TGTGCCAGCAGATATCAACAGGGGGCTTCTTATGGCTACACCTTC. Translated, it gives CASRYQQGASYGYTF. This chain joins TRBV11-2 and TRBJ1-2; 9 nucleotides agree with TRBD1. The V and J ends lost 6 bases and 5 bases, in that order; junction bases with no gene match: 10. The CDR3 runs to 15 residues. Germline values: CDR1 SGHAT, CDR2 FQNNGV.